This note documents a single T cell receptor (beta chain) sequence. It has no known antigen specificity. No base-level quality is on record; no much larger clone is a single base apart. According to the germline V gene (reference sequence), CDR1 reads MNHEY and CDR2 reads SMNVEV. From V the trimming removes 1 base and from J it removes 6 bases, while the gene matches leave 12 bases of the junction unaccounted for. Counted from cysteine to phenylalanine, this CDR3 has 18 amino acids. The only DNA kept is the CDR3, 54 bases in frame from the first base. This specimen comes from a study of T cell responses to AZD1222 COVID-19 vaccine (dated by TCRdb to the early 2020s). Describing the broader study: AZD1222 recipients whose second dose came at about 4 weeks and those whose second dose came at about 12 weeks were combined into one group, since spike-specific TCR depth and breadth did not differ between the two schedules. A total of approximately 230 trial participants underwent TCR sequencing, of whom roughly 210 received two doses of AZD1222 and approximately 25 received two doses of the MenACWY control vaccine. Trial participants were enrolled into age subgroups of 18-55, 56-69 and 70-plus years, which contained around 140, 26 and 57 TCR-sequenced participants, respectively. Points the paper makes about the study in general: Because no day 14 peak-response samples were available, repertoires were characterized only after the peak T cell response. The whole spike protein was spanned by vaccine-associated CD4 TCRs, and dominant responses were seen in regions 160-218 and 743-854. Epitopes outside the regions mutated in the B.1.351 and B.1.1.7 variants were reportedly recognized by nearly half of the unique spike-specific TCRs. In the small 56-69-year group, the increase in depth fell short of significance, most likely because of low power. Participants were mostly white British, with more females than males. The authors suggested clonal diversity may have been underestimated. Conclusions about previously exposed vaccinees are limited because only 6 or 7 AZD1222 recipients were SARS-CoV-2 seropositive at baseline. A significant rise in spike-specific TCR breadth and depth was observed after two AZD1222 doses relative to day 0 and relative to MenACWY recipients.

The meaning of the sample's time point label: baseline before first vaccination. Vaccinee samples came from UK trials COV001 and COV002, including a single-blind randomized controlled phase 2/3 trial of AZD1222 (ChAdOx1 nCoV-19) in healthy adults. Trial participant PBMC samples were collected at day 0 and day 28 after the second dose for TCRbeta chain sequencing. The CDR3 regions of human TCRbeta chains were subjected to immunosequencing. Processing in the source paper ran as follows. Repertoire TCRs were matched against a reference library of SARS-CoV-2-specific TCRs generated with the MIRA antigen-specificity platform. Breadth meant the fraction of unique TCRs that were SARS-CoV-2-associated, whereas depth meant the fraction of total T cells that were SARS-CoV-2-associated. Using the MIRA data, each spike-specific TCR was mapped to the spike region that the TCR reacts to and placed in a CD4 or CD8 class. Log10-transformed breadth and depth values were compared by one-way ANOVA with Sidak's multiple comparisons tests. Entries here come from immuneACCESS through TCRdb and include only in-frame sequences with V and J called. Some clones fail to appear in such tables; in the studies checked, an unresolved V gene covers under half of the shortfall, and the cause of the remainder is unknown. V and J calls plus clone size are reproduced from that table; the DNA served to infer D and trimming. The sample profile shows 180,000 or so clones; about 93% of them were found once. The ten largest make up 0.64% of the sample.

This sequence originates from an adult in good health. Sequenced material: peripheral blood, taken on day 0 of AZD1222 vaccination. Here the chain combines TRBV27 and TRBJ2-2, with TRBD2 matching 9 junction bases. The CDR3 protein: CASSLYLRSSGTAGELFF. The DNA sequence is TGTGCCAGCAGTTTATACCTTCGATCTAGCGGGACGGCCGGGGAGCTGTTTTTT.